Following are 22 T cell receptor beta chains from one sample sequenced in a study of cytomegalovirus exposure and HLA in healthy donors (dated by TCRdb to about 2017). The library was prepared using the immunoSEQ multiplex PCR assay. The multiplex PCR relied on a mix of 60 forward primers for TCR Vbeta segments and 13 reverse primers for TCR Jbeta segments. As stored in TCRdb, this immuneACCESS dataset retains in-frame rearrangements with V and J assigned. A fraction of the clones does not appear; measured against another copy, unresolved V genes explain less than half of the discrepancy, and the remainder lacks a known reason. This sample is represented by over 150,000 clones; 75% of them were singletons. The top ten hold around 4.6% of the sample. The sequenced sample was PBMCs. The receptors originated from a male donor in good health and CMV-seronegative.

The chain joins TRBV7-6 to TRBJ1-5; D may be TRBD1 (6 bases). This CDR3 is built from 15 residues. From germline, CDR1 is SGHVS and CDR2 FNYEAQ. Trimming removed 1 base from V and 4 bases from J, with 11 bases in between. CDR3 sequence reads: CASSLEAQGNQPQHF. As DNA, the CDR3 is TGTGCCAGCAGCTTAGAAGCACAGGGTAATCAGCCCCAGCATTTT.

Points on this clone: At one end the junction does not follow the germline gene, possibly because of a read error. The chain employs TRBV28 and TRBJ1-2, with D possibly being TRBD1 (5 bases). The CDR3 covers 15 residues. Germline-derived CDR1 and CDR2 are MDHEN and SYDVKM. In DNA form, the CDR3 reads TGTGCCAGCAGTGCCCCGGCCGGGACTAACTATGGCTACCCCTTC. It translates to CASSAPAGTNYGYPF.

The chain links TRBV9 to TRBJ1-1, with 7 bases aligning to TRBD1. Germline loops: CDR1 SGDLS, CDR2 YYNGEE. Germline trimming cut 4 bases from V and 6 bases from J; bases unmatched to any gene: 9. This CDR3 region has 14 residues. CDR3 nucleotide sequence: TGTGCCAGCAGCCCCGGGGACAGCCGATCTGAAGCTTTCTTT. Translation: CASSPGDSRSEAFF. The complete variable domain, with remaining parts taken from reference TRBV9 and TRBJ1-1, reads DSGVTQTPKHLITATGQRVTLRCSPRSGDLSVYWYQQSLDQGLQFLIQYYNGEERAKGNILERFSAQQFPDLHSELNLSSLELGDSALYFCASSPGDSRSEAFFGQGTRLTVV.

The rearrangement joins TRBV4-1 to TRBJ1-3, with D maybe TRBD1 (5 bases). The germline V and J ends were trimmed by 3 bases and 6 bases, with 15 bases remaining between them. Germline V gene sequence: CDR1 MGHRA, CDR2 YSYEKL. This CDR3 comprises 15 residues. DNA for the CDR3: TGCGCCAGCAGCCACAGGTGGGGCGAGGAAAACACCATATATTTT. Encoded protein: CASSHRWGEENTIYF.

DNA for the CDR3: TGTGCCAGCAGTTTGGGACAGGGAGCCCACGAGCAGTACTTC. It specifies CASSLGQGAHEQYF. The rearrangement uses TRBV27 and TRBJ2-7; 9 bases fit TRBD1. Losses at the gene ends were 3 bases for V and 5 bases for J; bases not matched to a gene: 5. This CDR3 contains 14 residues. Germline-derived CDR1 and CDR2 are MNHEY and SMNVEV (reference sequence).

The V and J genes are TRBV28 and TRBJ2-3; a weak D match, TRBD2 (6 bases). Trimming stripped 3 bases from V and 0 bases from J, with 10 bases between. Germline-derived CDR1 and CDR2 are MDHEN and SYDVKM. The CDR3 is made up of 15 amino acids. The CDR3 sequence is CASSFRGTSTDTQYF. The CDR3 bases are TGTGCCAGCAGTTTTCGAGGGACTAGCACAGATACGCAGTATTTT. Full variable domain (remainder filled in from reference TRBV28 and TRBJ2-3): DVKVTQSSRYLVKRTGEKVFLECVQDMDHENMFWYRQDPGLGLRLIYFSYDVKMKEKGDIPEGYSVSREKKERFSLILESASTNQTSMYLCASSFRGTSTDTQYFGPGTRLTVL.

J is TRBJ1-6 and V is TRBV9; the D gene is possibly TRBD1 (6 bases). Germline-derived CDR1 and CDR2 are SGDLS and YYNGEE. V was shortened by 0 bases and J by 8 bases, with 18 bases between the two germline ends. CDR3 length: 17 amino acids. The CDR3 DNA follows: TGTGCCAGCAGCGTAGGTTCTGGGACAAATTTATATTCACCCCTCCACTTT. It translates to CASSVGSGTNLYSPLHF.

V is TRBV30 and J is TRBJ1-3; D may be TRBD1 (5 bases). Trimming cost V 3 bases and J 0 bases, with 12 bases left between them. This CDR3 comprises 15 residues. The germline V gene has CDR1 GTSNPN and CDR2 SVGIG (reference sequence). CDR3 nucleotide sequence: TGTGCCTGGAGAACAGACAGCCACTCTGGAAACACCATATATTTT. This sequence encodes CAWRTDSHSGNTIYF.

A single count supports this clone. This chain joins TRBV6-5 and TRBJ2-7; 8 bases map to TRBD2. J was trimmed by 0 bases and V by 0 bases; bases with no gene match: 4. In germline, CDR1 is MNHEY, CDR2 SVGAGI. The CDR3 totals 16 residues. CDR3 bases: TGTGCCAGCAGTTACTCCTCCGGGGGGGACTCCTACGAGCAGTACTTC. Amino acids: CASSYSSGGDSYEQYF.

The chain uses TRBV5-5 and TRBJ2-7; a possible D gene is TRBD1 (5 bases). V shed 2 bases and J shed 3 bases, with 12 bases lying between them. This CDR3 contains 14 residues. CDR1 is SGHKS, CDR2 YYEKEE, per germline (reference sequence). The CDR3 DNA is TGTGCCAGCAGCTTTAGTCAGGGTCTCTACGAGCAGTACTTC. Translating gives CASSFSQGLYEQYF. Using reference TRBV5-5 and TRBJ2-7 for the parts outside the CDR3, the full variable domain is DAGVTQSPTHLIKTRGQQVTLRCSPISGHKSVSWYQQVLGQGPQFIFQYYEKEERGRGNFPDRFSARQFPNYSSELNVNALLLGDSALYLCASSFSQGLYEQYFGPGTRLTVT.

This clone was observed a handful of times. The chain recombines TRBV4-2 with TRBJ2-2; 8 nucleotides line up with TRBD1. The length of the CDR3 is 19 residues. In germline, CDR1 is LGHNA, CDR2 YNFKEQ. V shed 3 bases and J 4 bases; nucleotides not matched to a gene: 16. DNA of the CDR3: TGTGCCAGCAGCCAGGAAGAGTCAGGGGGCGCGGTAGGCACCGGGGAGCTGTTTTTT. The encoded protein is CASSQEESGGAVGTGELFF.

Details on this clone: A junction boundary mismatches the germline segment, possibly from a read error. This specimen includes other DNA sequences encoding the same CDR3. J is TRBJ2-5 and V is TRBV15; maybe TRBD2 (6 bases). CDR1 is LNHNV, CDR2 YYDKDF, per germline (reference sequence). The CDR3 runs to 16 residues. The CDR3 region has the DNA TGTGCCACTAGCAGAGAAAGTGCGGGGCACCAAGAGACCCAGTACTTC. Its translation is CATSRESAGHQETQYF.

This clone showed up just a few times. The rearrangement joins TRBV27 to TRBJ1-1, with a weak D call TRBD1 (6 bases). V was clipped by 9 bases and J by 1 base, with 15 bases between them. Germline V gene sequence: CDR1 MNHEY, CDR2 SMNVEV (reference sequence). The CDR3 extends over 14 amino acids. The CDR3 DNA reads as TGTGCCAGTAGAACCAGGGGTACGAACACTGAAGCTTTCTTT. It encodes CASRTRGTNTEAFF.

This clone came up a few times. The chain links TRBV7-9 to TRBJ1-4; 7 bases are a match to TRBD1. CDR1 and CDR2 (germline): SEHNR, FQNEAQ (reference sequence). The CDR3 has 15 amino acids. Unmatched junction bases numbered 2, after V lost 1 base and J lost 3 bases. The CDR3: CASSLVGTANEKLFF. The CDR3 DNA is TGTGCCAGCAGCTTAGTTGGGACAGCTAATGAAAAACTGTTTTTT.

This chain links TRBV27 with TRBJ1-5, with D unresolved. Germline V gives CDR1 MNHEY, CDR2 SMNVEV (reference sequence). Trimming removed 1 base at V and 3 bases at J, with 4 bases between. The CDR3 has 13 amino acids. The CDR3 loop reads CASSLWPNQPQHF. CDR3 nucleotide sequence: TGTGCCAGCAGTTTATGGCCCAATCAGCCCCAGCATTTT.

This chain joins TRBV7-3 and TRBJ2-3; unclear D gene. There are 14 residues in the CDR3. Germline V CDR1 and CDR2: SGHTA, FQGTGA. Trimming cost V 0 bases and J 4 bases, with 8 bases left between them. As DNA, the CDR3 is TGTGCCAGCAGCTTAACTAGTCTCTCAGATACGCAGTATTTT. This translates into CASSLTSLSDTQYF.

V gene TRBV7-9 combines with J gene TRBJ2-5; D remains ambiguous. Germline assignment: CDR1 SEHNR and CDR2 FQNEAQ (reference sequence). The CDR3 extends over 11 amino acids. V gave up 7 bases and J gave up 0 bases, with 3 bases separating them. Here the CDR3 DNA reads TGTGCCAGCACCAACCAAGAGACCCAGTACTTC. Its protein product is CASTNQETQYF.

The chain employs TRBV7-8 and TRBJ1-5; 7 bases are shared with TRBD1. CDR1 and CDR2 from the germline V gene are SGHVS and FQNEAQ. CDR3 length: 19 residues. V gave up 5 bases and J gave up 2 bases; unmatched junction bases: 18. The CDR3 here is CASSGEGGPRINGNQPQHF. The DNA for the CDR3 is TGTGCCAGCAGCGGCGAAGGGGGCCCTCGAATAAACGGCAATCAGCCCCAGCATTTT. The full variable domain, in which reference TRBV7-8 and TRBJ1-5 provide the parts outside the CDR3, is GAGVSQSPRYKVAKRGQDVALRCDPISGHVSLFWYQQALGQGPEFLTYFQNEAQLDKSGLPSDRFFAERPEGSVSTLKIQRTQQEDSAVYLCASSGEGGPRINGNQPQHFGDGTRLSIL.

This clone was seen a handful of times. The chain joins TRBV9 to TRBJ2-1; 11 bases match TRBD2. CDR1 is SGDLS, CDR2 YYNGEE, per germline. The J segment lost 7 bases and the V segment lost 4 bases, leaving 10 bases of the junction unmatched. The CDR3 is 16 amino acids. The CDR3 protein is CASSNAGTSGNNEQFF. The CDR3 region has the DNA TGTGCCAGCAGCAACGCCGGGACTAGCGGTAATAATGAGCAGTTCTTC.

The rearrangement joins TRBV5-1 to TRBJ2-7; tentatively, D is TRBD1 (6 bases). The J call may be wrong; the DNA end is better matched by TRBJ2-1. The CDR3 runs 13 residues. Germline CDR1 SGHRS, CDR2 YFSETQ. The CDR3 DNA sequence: TGCGCCAGCAGCCCCGGACAGCTCAATGAGCAGTTCTTC. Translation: CASSPGQLNEQFF.

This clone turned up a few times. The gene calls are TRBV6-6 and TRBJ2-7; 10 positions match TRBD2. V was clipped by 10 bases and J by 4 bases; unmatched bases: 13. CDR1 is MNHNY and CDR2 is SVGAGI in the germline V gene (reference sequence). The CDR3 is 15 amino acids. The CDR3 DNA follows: TGTGCCACAGCAGCTGGTTCTAGCGGGAGTTACGAGCAGTACTTC. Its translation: CATAAGSSGSYEQYF.

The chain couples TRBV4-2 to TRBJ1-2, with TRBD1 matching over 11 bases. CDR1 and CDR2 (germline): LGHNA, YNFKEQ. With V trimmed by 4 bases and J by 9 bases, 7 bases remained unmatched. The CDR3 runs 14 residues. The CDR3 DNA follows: TGTGCCAGCAGCCGCCGGACAGGGGGCGAAAGCTACACCTTC. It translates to CASSRRTGGESYTF.